This TCR beta chain was identified during a study of blood T cell repertoires in COVID-19. Study as a whole: COVID-19 samples collected from the United States, Italy and Spain covered acute and convalescent phases. T cells, B-cell-depleted T cells, or PBMCs supplied cDNA or gDNA.

Repertoires were generated with immunoSEQ multiplex PCR, while TCRdb's copy carries only in-frame clones and drops some. The sample consists of around 60,000 clones, about 73% of them appearing once. The CDR3 contains 12 residues. V gave up 6 bases and J gave up 5 bases, with 9 bases separating them. CDR1 and CDR2 from the germline V gene are MRHNA and SNTAGT. The chain recombines TRBV6-4 with TRBJ2-3, with D unresolved. The sequenced sample was peripheral blood. The clonotype was recovered from a woman aged 45-59 years with active or convalescent COVID-19. The CDR3 reads CASSPTGDTQYF. CDR3 nucleotide sequence: TGTGCCAGCAGCCCCACCGGAGATACGCAGTATTTT.